There are a few counts of the clone carrying this T cell receptor (beta chain). The antigen remains undetermined. The data originate from a study of blood T cells in healthy people across ages. The study's findings and limits: Age advanced and TCR beta diversity per million T cells fell, roughly linearly.

Then a second PCR, running about 7 to 11 cycles, was carried out with a sample-barcoded 5' primer and a J-beta primer mix. TCRdb itself ran the 5' RACE reads through MiXCR, one entry per CDR3 protein. The sample yields 1.4 million to 1.5 million distinct CDR3 sequences, 40% to 50% seen once. Investigators took approximately 9.4 milliliters of peripheral blood from every donor. Germline-derived CDR1 and CDR2 are ENHRY and SYGVKD. This CDR3 comprises 15 residues. Trimming removed 10 bases at V and 0 bases at J, with 17 bases between. The sequenced material came from blood. This TCR derives from a woman aged 18-35 years in good health. This chain uses TRBV10-3 with TRBJ2-3, with D uncertain. CDR3 residues: CATEDGKTSTDTQYF. CDR3 bases: TGTGCCACCGAGGACGGAAAGACCAGCACAGATACGCAGTATTTT.